Presented here are 8 T cell receptor beta chains from one specimen sequenced in a study of identifying expanded T cells in peripheral blood. Sequencing was performed with immunoSEQ multiplex PCR; in TCRdb, only in-frame clones are kept and a portion is missing. Here the sample spans tens of thousands of clones, around four fifths being singletons. Sequenced: blood. The receptor source for this set is a person between 18 and 75 years old in good health.

The V gene is TRBV18, the J gene TRBJ2-2; possible D gene TRBD2, 7 bases. CDR3 length: 17 residues. With 1 base removed from V and 4 bases from J, the gap between germline ends came to 16 bases. CDR1 KGHSH and CDR2 LQKENI come from the germline V gene. CDR3 loop: CASSPRRGGASTGELFF. The CDR3 nucleotides read TGTGCCAGCTCACCACGCCGAGGGGGGGCGAGCACCGGGGAGCTGTTTTTT.

The rearrangement links TRBV14 to TRBJ2-5; 7 bases align to TRBD2. V was clipped by 2 bases and J by 2 bases; unmatched bases: 5. Germline CDR1 SGHDN, CDR2 FVKESK. CDR3 length: 15 residues. CDR3 sequence reads: CASSQSLAVQETQYF. DNA of the CDR3: TGTGCCAGCAGCCAAAGTCTAGCGGTACAAGAGACCCAGTACTTC. The full variable domain, in which reference TRBV14 and TRBJ2-5 provide the parts outside the CDR3, is EAGVTQFPSHSVIEKGQTVTLRCDPISGHDNLYWYRRVMGKEIKFLLHFVKESKQDESGMPNNRFLAERTGGTYSTLKVQPAELEDSGVYFCASSQSLAVQETQYFGPGTRLLVL.

This chain joins TRBV27 and TRBJ1-2; perhaps TRBD1 as D (5 bases). In germline, CDR1 is MNHEY, CDR2 SMNVEV (reference sequence). CDR3 length: 15 residues. The V end was cut by 2 bases, the J end by 5 bases, with 15 bases between. The DNA of the CDR3 is TGTGCCAGCAGTTTAAGGGCAGGGAAGGCGTATGGCTACACCTTC. It translates to CASSLRAGKAYGYTF.

This clone was recorded once. The rearrangement uses TRBV7-9 and TRBJ1-3, with D possibly matching TRBD1 (5 bases). Germline CDR1 SEHNR, CDR2 FQNEAQ (reference sequence). V was clipped by 1 base and J by 3 bases, with 13 bases between them. The CDR3 is 16 residues long. Here the CDR3 reads CASSLDVAGGGNTIYF. The CDR3 DNA sequence: TGTGCCAGCAGCTTAGACGTTGCGGGGGGTGGAAACACCATATATTTT.

V gene TRBV27 combines with J gene TRBJ1-5, with D tentatively TRBD1 (6 bases). Trimming took 5 bases from V and 1 from J, leaving 18 bases between them. The CDR3 is 17 amino acids. The germline CDR1 and CDR2 sequences are MNHEY and SMNVEV (reference sequence). The CDR3 protein is CASSPTGLPISNQPQHF. The DNA of the CDR3 is TGTGCCAGCAGTCCAACAGGGCTCCCGATAAGCAATCAGCCCCAGCATTTT.

This chain uses TRBV6-5 with TRBJ2-5; D is possibly TRBD2 (5 bases). Between the trimmed V and J ends, which lost 0 bases and 4 bases, there was a span of 9 bases. This CDR3 has 14 residues. CDR1 MNHEY and CDR2 SVGAGI come from the germline V gene. The CDR3 spells CASSYSRAGETQYF. CDR3 DNA: TGTGCCAGCAGTTACTCCCGTGCGGGAGAGACCCAGTACTTC.

The chain couples TRBV19 to TRBJ2-6; possible D gene TRBD1, 6 bases. V lost 5 bases and J 4 bases, leaving 15 bases between the germline ends. The CDR3 runs to 16 residues. Germline V gives CDR1 LNHDA, CDR2 SQIVND (reference sequence). CDR3 loop: CASSSGQFSGANVLTF. The DNA for the CDR3 is TGTGCCAGTAGTTCCGGACAGTTTTCAGGGGCCAACGTCCTGACTTTC.

In its sample, this clone ranks as medium-sized (0.01 to 0.1%). The chain has TRBV7-6 and TRBJ2-1, with D perhaps TRBD2 (5 bases). This CDR3 contains 17 residues. From germline, CDR1 is SGHVS and CDR2 FNYEAQ. V was cut by 1 base and J by 5 bases, with 18 bases left in between. The CDR3 coding sequence is TGTGCCAGCAGCTTAGGTCCAGTCCGGTACGGGAACAATGAGCAGTTCTTC. Translated, it gives CASSLGPVRYGNNEQFF.